This TCR beta chain was observed in a study of blood T cells in healthy people across ages. General study results and limits: Significant beta diversity loss was already apparent by age approximately 40, declining roughly linearly.

Note on this clonotype: No antigen is known for it.

A sample-barcoded 5' primer and a J-beta primer mix were used in a second PCR of roughly 7 to 11 cycles. Every sample returned 2.5 million or more CDR3-containing paired-end reads. TCRdb reprocessed the 5' RACE reads with MiXCR, giving one entry per CDR3 protein. The sample records roughly 1.5 million distinct CDR3 sequences, approximately 43% being singletons. Looked up from germline, CDR1 is MNHEY and CDR2 is SVGEGT. This CDR3 is built from 16 residues. V lost 5 bases and J lost 5; bases outside the gene matches: 11. J is TRBJ2-1 and V is TRBV6-2 or TRBV6-3, with 8 bases aligning to TRBD2. Material: blood. The sequence was obtained from a woman aged 18 to 35 in good health. In DNA, the CDR3 is TGTGCCAGCAGTGACCTACCCGGGACTAGAAACAATGAGCAGTTCTTC. It encodes CASSDLPGTRNNEQFF.